Shown below are 11 T cell receptor beta chains from a single sample sequenced in a study of CD8 T cells in ankylosing spondylitis. Study conclusions and caveats: Ankylosing spondylitis blood appeared to carry a characteristic TCR beta motif of eight or nine highly homologous variants.

Their target antigens are unknown. MiXCR, run by TCRdb on the 5' RACE reads, gives a single entry per CDR3 protein. The sample has hundreds of thousands of distinct CDR3 sequences; more than 9.5% are singletons. The material sequenced was blood, either unsorted or a sorted T cell fraction (not recorded which). These receptors all come from a male donor with ankylosing spondylitis.

This chain joins TRBV7-2 and TRBJ1-1, with 7 bases matching TRBD1. The germline CDR1 and CDR2 sequences are SGHTA and FQGNSA. The CDR3 length is 13 residues. V trimming: 4 bases; J trimming: 10 bases; junction bases outside the gene matches: 9. The CDR3 spells CASSWRGGTAAFF. CDR3 in DNA: TGTGCCAGCAGCTGGAGAGGAGGGACAGCAGCTTTCTTT. The full variable domain, completed using reference TRBV7-2 and TRBJ1-1, is GAGVSQSPSNKVTEKGKDVELRCDPISGHTALYWYRQSLGQGLEFLIYFQGNSAPDKSGLPSDRFSAERTGGSVSTLTIQRTQQEDSAVYLCASSWRGGTAAFFGQGTRLTVV.

This clonotype was counted between two and nine times. The chain joins TRBV30 to TRBJ1-5; the D is unclear. Trimming shortened V by 4 bases and J by 3 bases, and 10 bases separated the two germline ends. CDR1 and CDR2 from the germline V gene are GTSNPN and SVGIG (reference sequence). The CDR3 extends over 13 amino acids. This CDR3 is CAWTQDTNQPQHF. The CDR3 DNA sequence: TGTGCCTGGACTCAAGACACCAATCAGCCCCAGCATTTT.

The gene calls are TRBV12-3 or TRBV12-4 and TRBJ2-5, with 7 bases fitting TRBD2. CDR3 size: 11 residues. J gave up 7 bases and V 9 bases, and 5 bases lay outside the gene matches. The DNA of the CDR3 is TGTGCCAGTGCGGGAGTGGGGACCCAGTACTTC. Encoded protein: CASAGVGTQYF.

The chain is built from TRBV4-1 and TRBJ1-5, with a tentative D call TRBD1 (6 bases). This CDR3 region has 17 residues. The V end was cut by 8 bases, the J end by 6 bases, with 26 bases between. Germline V gives CDR1 MGHRA, CDR2 YSYEKL. The CDR3 spells CASGSSPGQISGQPQHF. The CDR3 DNA follows: TGCGCCAGCGGCTCATCTCCGGGACAAATTAGCGGTCAGCCCCAGCATTTT.

This clonotype was observed at least ten times. The chain joins TRBV5-1 to TRBJ1-2, with D possibly being TRBD1 (6 bases). The V gene's germline CDR1 is SGHRS and CDR2 YFSETQ. Trimming left V 1 base short and J 4 bases short, with 11 bases between. This CDR3 spans 14 amino acids. CDR3 protein: CASSLTEGGYGYTF. Written as DNA, the CDR3 is TGCGCCAGCAGCTTGACAGAGGGGGGCTATGGCTACACCTTC.

CDR3 sequence reads: CASSLGPGLNTDTQYF. CDR3 in DNA: TGTGCCAGCAGTTTAGGTCCGGGGCTAAACACAGATACGCAGTATTTT. V usage is TRBV12-3 or TRBV12-4 and J usage is TRBJ2-3; D is tentatively TRBD1 or TRBD2 (5 bases each). The ends were cut back, 1 base at V and 2 bases at J, with 13 bases in the middle. The CDR3 has 16 residues.

In its sample, this clonotype was seen many times. The rearrangement joins TRBV24-1 to TRBJ2-1, with 9 nucleotides matching TRBD1. Germline-derived CDR1 and CDR2 are KGHDR and SFDVKD. With V trimmed by 7 bases and J by 5 bases, 11 bases remained unmatched. This CDR3 has 16 amino acids. The CDR3 is CATSSPRDRANNEQFF. The CDR3 region has the DNA TGTGCCACCAGCTCTCCCCGGGACAGGGCGAACAATGAGCAGTTCTTC.

The gene calls are TRBV15 and TRBJ1-2; perhaps TRBD1 as D (5 bases). Trimming left V 5 bases short and J 4 bases short, with 11 bases between. Per the germline V gene, CDR1 is LNHNV and CDR2 is YYDKDF (reference sequence). The CDR3 covers 13 residues. This CDR3 is CATSQGVLYGYTF. DNA for the CDR3: TGTGCCACCAGCCAAGGGGTGCTCTATGGCTACACCTTC.

The table lists this clonotype with a few counts. The chain has TRBV30 and TRBJ2-5; TRBD1 is a possible D gene (6 bases). Germline values: CDR1 GTSNPN, CDR2 SVGIG (reference sequence). Trimming pared 3 bases from V and 1 base from J, leaving 15 bases between. The CDR3 consists of 15 residues. For the CDR3, the DNA is TGTGCCTGGAGGTATGGGGACATCATCCAAGAGACCCAGTACTTC. Translated, it gives CAWRYGDIIQETQYF.

The chain has TRBV11-1 and TRBJ2-1, with D perhaps TRBD1 (6 bases). The V end lost 4 bases, the J end lost 7 bases, and 26 bases lay between the germline ends. This CDR3 contains 18 residues. The germline V gene encodes CDR1 SGHAT and CDR2 FQDESV (reference sequence). For the CDR3, the DNA is TGTGCCAGCAGCTCAGAGGGGCCTAGGACAGTGATAGAGAATGAGCAGTTCTTC. Amino acids: CASSSEGPRTVIENEQFF.

The chain links TRBV29-1 to TRBJ1-5; D perhaps matches TRBD1 (6 bases). The length of the CDR3 is 18 residues. Looked up from germline, CDR1 is SQVTM and CDR2 is ANQGSEA. V was cut by 5 bases and J by 2 bases, with 25 bases left in between. In DNA form, the CDR3 reads TGCAGCGTTCCTTCACCCTCAGGGGAGGGAAGGGGCAATCAGCCCCAGCATTTT. Its protein product is CSVPSPSGEGRGNQPQHF.